A single sample gave rise to the 13 T cell receptor beta chains below, sequenced in a study of cytomegalovirus exposure and HLA in healthy donors. PCR involved 60 Vbeta and 13 Jbeta primers. Assay: immunoSEQ multiplex PCR; the TCRdb copy retains only in-frame clones and omits some. The sample lists approximately 100,000 clones; about 75% were seen once. What was sequenced was PBMCs. Receptors originate from a woman aged 18-30 years in good health and CMV-seropositive.

This clone showed up many times. V is TRBV19 and J is TRBJ1-1, with D possibly being TRBD1 (6 bases). This CDR3 contains 12 residues. The germline V gene encodes CDR1 LNHDA and CDR2 SQIVND (reference sequence). Trimming took 5 bases from V and 6 from J, leaving 10 bases between them. CDR3 residues: CASSSQGAEAFF. Here the CDR3 DNA reads TGTGCCAGTAGTTCACAGGGAGCTGAAGCTTTCTTT.

CDR3 bases: TGCGCCAGCAGTCCTAGCACCTACAATGAGCAGTTCTTC. Translated, it gives CASSPSTYNEQFF. The J gene is TRBJ2-1, the V gene TRBV4-3; the D gene is possibly TRBD2 (5 bases). From germline, CDR1 is LGHNA and CDR2 YSLEER. The V and J ends lost 6 bases and 2 bases respectively, with 8 bases between them. This CDR3 is 13 amino acids long.

The rearrangement links TRBV6-1 to TRBJ1-1, with 7 bases aligning to TRBD1. With 5 bases clipped from V and 9 bases from J, the junction kept 15 bases outside the gene matches. The CDR3 length is 15 residues. Per germline, CDR1 MNHNS and CDR2 SASEGT. Written as DNA, the CDR3 is TGTGCCAGCAGTCCAAAGCCCGGGACAGAAAGTCAAGCTTTCTTT. It codes for CASSPKPGTESQAFF.

The chain combines TRBV28 with TRBJ1-1, with 7 bases identical to TRBD1. With V trimmed by 3 bases and J by 1 base, 5 bases remained unmatched. The CDR3 is made up of 15 amino acids. Germline V gene data show CDR1 as MDHEN and CDR2 as SYDVKM. This chain's CDR3 is CASSLPGQQNTEAFF. In nucleotides, the CDR3 is TGTGCCAGCAGTTTGCCGGGACAGCAGAACACTGAAGCTTTCTTT. Drawing the rest from reference TRBV28 and TRBJ1-1, the complete variable domain is DVKVTQSSRYLVKRTGEKVFLECVQDMDHENMFWYRQDPGLGLRLIYFSYDVKMKEKGDIPEGYSVSREKKERFSLILESASTNQTSMYLCASSLPGQQNTEAFFGQGTRLTVV.

The rearrangement links TRBV29-1 to TRBJ2-1; TRBD2 matches 7 bases. J lost 1 base, V lost 7 bases, and 13 bases had no gene match. Germline V gene lookup returns CDR1 SQVTM and CDR2 ANQGSEA. The CDR3 has 16 residues. The CDR3 DNA sequence: TGCAGCGCCTTTACCGGACTAGGTATATCCTACAATGAGCAGTTCTTC. Its protein is CSAFTGLGISYNEQFF.

The chain has TRBV7-2 and TRBJ2-7, with TRBD1 matching 9 bases. The CDR3 extends over 16 amino acids. V lost 3 bases, J lost 6 bases, and 12 bases stayed unmatched. Looked up from germline, CDR1 is SGHTA and CDR2 is FQGNSA. CDR3 protein: CASSFESGTGSREQYF. Here the CDR3 DNA reads TGTGCCAGCAGCTTCGAATCCGGGACAGGGTCTCGCGAGCAGTACTTC.

The gene calls are TRBV7-2 and TRBJ2-7; 8 bases match TRBD1. The CDR3 sequence is 15 residues long. Germline V gene data show CDR1 as SGHTA and CDR2 as FQGNSA. The J segment lost 3 bases and the V segment lost 5 bases, leaving 9 bases of the junction unmatched. The CDR3 loop is CASSPSGGTFYEQYF. The CDR3 coding sequence is TGTGCCAGCAGCCCCTCAGGGGGCACCTTCTACGAGCAGTACTTC.

This chain uses TRBV7-3 with TRBJ2-1; TRBD2 might be the D (6 bases). V lost 5 bases to trimming and J lost 6 bases, with 20 bases between them. CDR1 SGHTA and CDR2 FQGTGA come from the germline V gene. CDR3 length: 16 residues. This CDR3 is CASSTHRLEVGNEQFF. The CDR3 DNA reads TGTGCCAGCAGCACCCACCGACTAGAGGTAGGCAATGAGCAGTTCTTC.

The chain recombines TRBV28 with TRBJ1-4; 7 nucleotides match TRBD1. J gave up 3 bases and V 8 bases, and 6 bases lay outside the gene matches. This CDR3 has 14 residues. Germline V gene data show CDR1 as MDHEN and CDR2 as SYDVKM. CDR3 DNA sequence: TGTGCCAGCGAGACAGGGTCTGCTAATGAAAAACTGTTTTTT. It yields the protein CASETGSANEKLFF.

This chain links TRBV10-3 with TRBJ2-7; possible D gene TRBD2, 5 bases. CDR1 and CDR2 (germline): ENHRY, SYGVKD. This CDR3 has 12 amino acids. Trimming cost V 3 bases and J 7 bases, with 10 bases left between them. CDR3 sequence reads: CAISDGEGEQYF. The DNA of the CDR3 is TGTGCCATCAGTGACGGGGAAGGGGAGCAGTACTTC.

V usage is TRBV15 and J usage is TRBJ2-3; D is perhaps TRBD2 (6 bases). The CDR3 runs to 15 residues. The V and J ends lost 3 bases and 0 bases respectively, with 10 bases between them. Germline V CDR1 and CDR2: LNHNV, YYDKDF (reference sequence). The CDR3 region is CATSRGLTSTDTQYF. The DNA for the CDR3 is TGTGCCACCAGCAGGGGACTTACTAGCACAGATACGCAGTATTTT. The full variable domain, its missing parts supplied by reference TRBV15 and TRBJ2-3, is DAMVIQNPRYQVTQFGKPVTLSCSQTLNHNVMYWYQQKSSQAPKLLFHYYDKDFNNEADTPDNFQSRRPNTSFCFLDIRSPGLGDTAMYLCATSRGLTSTDTQYFGPGTRLTVL.

V is TRBV25-1 and J is TRBJ2-5, with 8 bases fitting TRBD2. CDR1 is MGHDK, CDR2 SYGVNS, per germline. This CDR3 is built from 16 residues. The V segment lost 2 bases and the J segment 5 bases; nucleotides outside the gene matches: 10. This CDR3 is CASSEGSGLEKETQYF. As DNA, the CDR3 is TGTGCCAGCAGTGAAGGTTCGGGACTAGAGAAGGAGACCCAGTACTTC. Full variable domain (outside the CDR3, taken from reference TRBV25-1 and TRBJ2-5): EADIYQTPRYLVIGTGKKITLECSQTMGHDKMYWYQQDPGMELHLIHYSYGVNSTEKGDLSSESTVSRIRTEHFPLTLESARPSHTSQYLCASSEGSGLEKETQYFGPGTRLLVL.

This chain joins TRBV4-2 and TRBJ2-7, with D perhaps matching TRBD2 (6 bases). The CDR3 length is 16 residues. V lost 4 bases, J lost 2 bases, and 18 bases lay in between. Per germline, CDR1 LGHNA and CDR2 YNFKEQ. The CDR3 sequence: CASSPTVIAATYEQYF. The CDR3 nucleotides read TGTGCCAGCAGCCCAACGGTAATAGCGGCTACCTACGAGCAGTACTTC.